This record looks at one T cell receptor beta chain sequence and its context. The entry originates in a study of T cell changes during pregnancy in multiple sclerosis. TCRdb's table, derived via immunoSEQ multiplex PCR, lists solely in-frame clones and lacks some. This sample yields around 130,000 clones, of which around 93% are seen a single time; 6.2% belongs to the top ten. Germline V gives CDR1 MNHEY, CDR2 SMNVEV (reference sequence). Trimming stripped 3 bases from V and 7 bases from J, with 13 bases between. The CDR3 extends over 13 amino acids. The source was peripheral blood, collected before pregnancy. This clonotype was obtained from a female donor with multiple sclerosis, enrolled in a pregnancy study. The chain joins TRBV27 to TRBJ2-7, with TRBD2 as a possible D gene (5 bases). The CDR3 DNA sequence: TGTGCCAGCAGTTTTTCTAGCTTAGGGGAGCAGTACTTC. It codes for CASSFSSLGEQYF.